This T cell receptor (beta chain) was recovered during a study of beta chain features in type 1 diabetes. Study results and caveats: People with Type 1 diabetes carried modestly yet significantly shorter TCRB CDR3s in all four CD4+ subsets.

This clone was recorded many times. Its matching antigen is unknown. Expressed TCRB transcripts were sequenced, since all the RNA that had been isolated was reverse transcribed. It was found that naive, central memory and regulatory T cell samples averaged roughly 3.6 million reads. The method was immunoSEQ multiplex PCR; TCRdb's version includes in-frame clones alone and lacks a portion of them. The top ten hold about 0.6% of the sample, which has 400,000 or so clones, 9.6% seen once. There are 13 residues in the CDR3. CDR1 is MDHEN and CDR2 is SYDVKM in the germline V gene. V shed 5 bases and J shed 4 bases, with 9 bases lying between them.

This TCR came from a man aged 30-40 years with type 1 diabetes. The sequenced sample was central memory CD4+ T cells from blood. The rearrangement uses TRBV28 and TRBJ1-3, with D possibly being TRBD1 (6 bases). CDR3 coding DNA: TGTGCCAGCAGTCAGGGGACAGGAAACACCATATATTTT. It is translated as CASSQGTGNTIYF.